The present TCR beta chain was sequenced within a study of blood T cells in healthy people across ages (dated by TCRdb to about 2015). Background on the whole study: In model experiments, roughly one uniquely barcoded TCR beta cDNA molecule per two T cells was captured by template switching. To track age-related changes in TCR beta repertoire diversity, the study relied on deep sequencing normalized with unique cDNA molecular identifiers. The donors were divided into four age groups: young (average around 15 years), middle-aged (approximately 39), aged (roughly 66) and long-lived (around 80). Donors of different ages were randomly distributed across sequencing lanes to avoid experimental bias. The study analyzed two additional independent replicas of 1 million unique cDNA reads from the same blood draw for two donors, one aged 18 to 30 and one aged 80 or older.

Donors were around 37 systemically healthy Caucasian individuals from Russia aged roughly 6 to 90 years. Around 10 milliliters of peripheral blood were collected from each donor into EDTA-treated Vacutainer tubes. Ficoll-Paque density-gradient centrifugation was used to isolate PBMCs, with at least 6.5 million per sample. Total RNA was extracted from PBMCs with Trizol reagent, with at least 6 micrograms obtained per sample. Naive CD45RAhigh/CD27high T cell percentages were measured by flow cytometry on a PBMC aliquot from every donor. V ends up 7 bases short and J 2 bases short, with an unmatched junction base count of 9. Including the terminal cysteine and phenylalanine, the CDR3 comprises 16 residues. The retained sequence is limited to the CDR3, 48 bases, with the frame set at the first base. The germline V gene encodes CDR1 SGHVS and CDR2 FNYEAQ. As concerns this clonotype: Its cognate antigen has yet to be identified. No much larger clonotype is one base removed from it; base qualities were not supplied.

The library relied on 5' RACE. The instrument given in TCRdb is Illumina HiSeq 2500. The second PCR ran for about 6 to 12 cycles and used a J-beta primer mix along with a sample-barcoded 5' primer. A unique molecular identifier was introduced onto each TCR beta cDNA molecule by a template-switch 5' adaptor carrying 12 random nucleotides. Each sample yielded at least 2.5 million CDR3-containing paired-end reads. First-strand cDNA synthesis was performed from all RNA using the Mint cDNA synthesis kit, with priming by a TRBC-specific oligonucleotide. Following uracil-DNA glycosylase treatment, all cDNA underwent a first 18-cycle PCR with the universal primers M1SS and BC2_uni_R. The study's processing was this. Normalization of each sample was performed by random selection of 1 million high-quality reads, each carrying a distinct molecular identifier. Reads with shared molecular identifiers were discarded instead of being binned into consensus sequences. MiTCR, run with a Q25 quality threshold and the strictest error-elimination algorithm, handled CDR3 identification, clonotype clustering and error correction. A nonparametric unseen species model using Euler transformation provided a lower-bound estimate of total TCR beta diversity. The public reads were reanalyzed by TCRdb: fastp trimming at Q25, MiXCR alignment, in-frame beta chains only. Rows are unified per CDR3 protein, each entry keeping the most common DNA and genes. The V and J calls come from TCRdb's annotation, not from the publication. This sample lists roughly 2 million distinct CDR3 sequences; approximately 50% were detected once. Around 2.1% of the sample lies in the top ten.

Overall study outcomes, separate from this receptor: A strong correlation was found between observed TCR beta diversity and the percentage of naive T cells measured by flow cytometry. The long-lived group showed more naive CD4+ T cells, fewer expanded clones and increased TCR diversity than the aged group, suggesting age selection. Observed TCR beta diversity per million T cells fell roughly linearly with age, and a significant reduction was already apparent by age about 38. Because donor CMV infection status was unknown, age-related changes in expanded clonotypes were potentially confounded. Estimates of total diversity based on one million sequenced T cells were considered lower bounds and underestimates. Conclusive comparison of naive and antigen-experienced compartments was prevented by the profiling of bulk unsorted PBMCs.

This sequence uses TRBV7-6 and TRBJ2-3; the central 10 bases match TRBD2. Sequencing used blood. The sequence derives from a woman between 35 and 50 years old in good health. CDR3 protein: CASTLSGGANTDTQYF. At the DNA level, the sequence is TGTGCCAGCACCCTAAGCGGGGGGGCGAACACAGATACGCAGTATTTT.